This T cell receptor beta chain was observed in a study of cytomegalovirus exposure and HLA in healthy donors. The germline V gene encodes CDR1 LGHNA and CDR2 YSLEER. This CDR3 has 17 amino acids. V was cut by 0 bases and J by 6 bases, with 20 bases left in between. Donors in the study were healthy people who gave bone marrow. 13 Jbeta primers and 60 Vbeta primers were used for the PCR. The data were produced by immunoSEQ multiplex PCR, yet TCRdb's version contains in-frame clones alone and is incomplete. The table has 65,000 to 90,000 clones, 60% to 85% seen once. The rearrangement joins TRBV4-3 to TRBJ1-2, with D perhaps matching TRBD1 (5 bases). The sequence was obtained from a man aged 65 to 85 in good health and CMV-seronegative. Sequencing used PBMCs. The CDR3, as DNA: TGCGCCAGCAGCCAAGATAAAGGGGAAGGGAACAGAAATGGCTACACCTTC. This gives the protein CASSQDKGEGNRNGYTF.